The TCR beta chain described here comes from a study of blood T cell repertoires in COVID-19. Germline V gene lookup returns CDR1 GTSNPN and CDR2 SVGIG (reference sequence). The CDR3 sequence is 14 residues long. The V end lost 5 bases, the J end lost 2 bases, and 12 bases lay between the germline ends. The method was immunoSEQ multiplex PCR; TCRdb's version includes in-frame clones alone and lacks a portion of them. The data show about 190,000 clones, with over 75% seen just once and roughly 13% held by the top ten. This chain connects TRBV30 to TRBJ2-2; possible D gene TRBD1, 5 bases. The sequence derives from a man aged 50-60 years who had recovered from COVID-19. Sequences were obtained from peripheral blood. Here the CDR3 reads CAWSGQLNTGELFF. CDR3 DNA sequence: TGTGCCTGGTCCGGACAACTCAACACCGGGGAGCTGTTTTTT. Full variable domain (rest looked up from reference TRBV30 and TRBJ2-2): SQTIHQWPATLVQPVGSPLSLECTVEGTSNPNLYWYRQAAGRGLQLLFYSVGIGQISSEVPQNLSASRPQDRQFILSSKKLLLSDSGFYLCAWSGQLNTGELFFGEGSRLTVL.